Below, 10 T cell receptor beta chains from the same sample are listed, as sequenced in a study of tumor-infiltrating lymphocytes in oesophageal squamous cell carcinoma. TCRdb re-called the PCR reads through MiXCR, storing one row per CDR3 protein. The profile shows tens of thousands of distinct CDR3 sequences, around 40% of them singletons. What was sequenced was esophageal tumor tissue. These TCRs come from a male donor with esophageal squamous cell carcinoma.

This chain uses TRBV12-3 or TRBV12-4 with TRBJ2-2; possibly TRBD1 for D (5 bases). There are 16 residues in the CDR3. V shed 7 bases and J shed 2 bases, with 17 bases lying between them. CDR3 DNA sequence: TGTGCCAGCATCTTCGGTTTAGACAGTAACACCGGGGAGCTGTTTTTT. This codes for CASIFGLDSNTGELFF.

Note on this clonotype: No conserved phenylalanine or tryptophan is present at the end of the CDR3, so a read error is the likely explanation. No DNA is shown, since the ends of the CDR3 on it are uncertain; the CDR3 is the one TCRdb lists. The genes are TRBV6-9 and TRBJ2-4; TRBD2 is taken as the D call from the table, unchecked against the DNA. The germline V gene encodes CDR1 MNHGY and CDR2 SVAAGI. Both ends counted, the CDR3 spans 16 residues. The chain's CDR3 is CASSYGREGETQYFGA.

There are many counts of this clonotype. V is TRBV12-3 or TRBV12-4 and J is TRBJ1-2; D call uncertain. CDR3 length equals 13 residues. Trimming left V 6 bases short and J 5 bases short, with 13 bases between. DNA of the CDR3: TGTGCCAGCAGCCCCGCGGCAGATTATGGCTACACCTTC. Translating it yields CASSPAADYGYTF.

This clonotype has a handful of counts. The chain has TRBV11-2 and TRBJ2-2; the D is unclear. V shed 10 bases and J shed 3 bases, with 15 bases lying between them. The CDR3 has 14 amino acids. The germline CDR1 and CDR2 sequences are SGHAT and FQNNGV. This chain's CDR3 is CAIGRRFDTGELFF. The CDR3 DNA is TGTGCCATCGGCCGACGGTTCGACACCGGGGAGCTGTTTTTT.

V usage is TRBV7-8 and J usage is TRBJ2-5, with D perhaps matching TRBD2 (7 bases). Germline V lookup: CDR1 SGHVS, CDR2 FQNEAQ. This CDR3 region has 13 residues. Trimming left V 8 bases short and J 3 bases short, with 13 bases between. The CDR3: CASGGGTKETQYF. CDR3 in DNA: TGTGCCAGCGGGGGGGGCACCAAAGAGACCCAGTACTTC.

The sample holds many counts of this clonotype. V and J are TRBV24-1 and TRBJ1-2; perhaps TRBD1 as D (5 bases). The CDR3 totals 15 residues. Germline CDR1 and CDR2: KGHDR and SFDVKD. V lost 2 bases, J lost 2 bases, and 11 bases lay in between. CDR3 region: CATSDSSGSNYGYTF. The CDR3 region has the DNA TGTGCCACCAGTGATTCATCAGGGTCGAACTATGGCTACACCTTC.

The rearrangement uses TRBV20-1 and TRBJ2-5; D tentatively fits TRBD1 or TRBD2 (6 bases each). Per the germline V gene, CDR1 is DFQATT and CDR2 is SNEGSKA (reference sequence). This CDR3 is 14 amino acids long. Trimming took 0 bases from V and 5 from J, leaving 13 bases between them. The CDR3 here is CSAREQGRWETQYF. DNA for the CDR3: TGCAGTGCTAGAGAGCAGGGGAGGTGGGAGACCCAGTACTTC.

The CDR3 DNA reads TGTGCCAGCAGCCAAACAGCGGGGGGGAGCACAGATACGCAGTATTTT. This translates into CASSQTAGGSTDTQYF. This chain connects TRBV7-6 to TRBJ2-3; TRBD2 matches 10 bases. V lost 5 bases, J lost 0 bases, and 5 bases stayed unmatched. This CDR3 spans 16 amino acids. Germline V gene sequence: CDR1 SGHVS, CDR2 FNYEAQ.

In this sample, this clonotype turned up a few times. The CDR3 sequence is CASSRGLAGRTDTQYF. In nucleotides, the CDR3 is TGTGCCAGCAGCCGGGGACTAGCGGGTCGCACAGATACGCAGTATTTT. The chain combines TRBV7-3 with TRBJ2-3; TRBD2 matches 12 bases. Germline CDR1 reads SGHTA; CDR2 reads FQGTGA. This CDR3 is 16 amino acids long. The V gene end was trimmed by 5 bases and the J gene end by 1 base; junction bases not matched to a gene: 4.

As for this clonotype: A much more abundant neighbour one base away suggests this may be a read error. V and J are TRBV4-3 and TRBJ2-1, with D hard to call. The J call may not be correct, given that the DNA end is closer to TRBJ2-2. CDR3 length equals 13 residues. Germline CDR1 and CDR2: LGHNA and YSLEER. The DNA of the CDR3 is TGCGCCAGCAGCCAAGTTTTCGGGGGGGAGCTGTTTTTT. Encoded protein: CASSQVFGGELFF.